This TCR beta chain stems from a study of monozygotic twins with inflammatory bowel disease. There are 14 residues in the CDR3. Germline V gene sequence: CDR1 DFQATT, CDR2 SNEGSKA (reference sequence). Total RNA, at roughly 3,400 ng, went into every TCR library. The unique tags termed UMIs, each holding a 6-nucleotide sample barcode, were added by means of template switching. From the 5' RACE reads, TCRdb lists one entry per CDR3 protein and no DNA. Here the sample table reports more than 85,000 distinct CDR3 sequences. V and J are TRBV20-1 and TRBJ2-2; TCRdb's D call of TRBD2 is untestable without DNA. Material: blood. The receptor was isolated from a human donor with ulcerative colitis or Crohn's disease, or a healthy co-twin of an affected twin (not recorded which). CDR3 region: CSALTSGRPGELFF.